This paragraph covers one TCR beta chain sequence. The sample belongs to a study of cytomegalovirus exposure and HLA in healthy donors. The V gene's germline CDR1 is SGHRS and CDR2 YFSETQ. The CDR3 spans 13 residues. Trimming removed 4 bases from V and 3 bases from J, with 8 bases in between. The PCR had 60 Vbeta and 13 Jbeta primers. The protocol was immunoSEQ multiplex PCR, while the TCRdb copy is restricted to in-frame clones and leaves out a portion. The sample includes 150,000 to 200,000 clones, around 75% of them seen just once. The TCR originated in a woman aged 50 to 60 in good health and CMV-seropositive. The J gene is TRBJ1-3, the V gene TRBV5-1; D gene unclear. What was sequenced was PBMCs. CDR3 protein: CASSLFVGNTIYF. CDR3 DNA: TGCGCCAGCAGCCTTTTTGTTGGAAACACCATATATTTT. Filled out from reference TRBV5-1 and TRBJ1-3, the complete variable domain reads KAGVTQTPRYLIKTRGQQVTLSCSPISGHRSVSWYQQTPGQGLQFLFEYFSETQRNKGNFPGRFSGRQFSNSRSEMNVSTLELGDSALYLCASSLFVGNTIYFGEGSWLTVV.